This is a list of T cell receptor beta chains from one sample in a study of T cells in localized non-small cell lung cancer. Sequencing was performed with immunoSEQ multiplex PCR; in TCRdb, only in-frame clones are kept and a portion is missing. The sample includes roughly 84,000 clones, about 88% seen only once; the top ten take about 20%. The starting material was peripheral blood, obtained before any cancer treatment. The source of these receptors is a woman between 35 and 75 years old with stage I squamous cell lung carcinoma. CDR3s include the opening cysteine and the closing phenylalanine or tryptophan. A D gene is named only where the DNA matches it firmly. The size of a clone is reported for some rows only, either as once, few or many, or as a class for expanded clones.

CDR3,DNA,size,D,J,V,length
CASSYSAGVNTEAFF,TGTGCCAGCAGTTACTCAGCAGGGGTGAACACTGAAGCTTTCTTT,once,.,TRBJ1-1,TRBV6-5,15
CASSLAGGNEQFF,TGTGCCAGCAGCTTGGCGGGGGGGAATGAGCAGTTCTTC,once,TRBD2,TRBJ2-1,TRBV5-4,13
CASSLGTLRNTEAFF,TGTGCCAGTAGCCTGGGGACATTAAGGAACACTGAAGCTTTCTTT,.,.,TRBJ1-1,TRBV19,15
CASRFSEGNTIYF,TGTGCCAGCAGGTTCTCGGAGGGAAACACCATATATTTT,.,.,TRBJ1-3,TRBV6-5,13
CASSLNTGGGNTIYF,TGTGCCAGCAGCCTAAACACAGGGGGTGGAAACACCATATATTTT,.,TRBD1,TRBJ1-3,TRBV2,15
CASSDGAGGYTF,TGCGCCAGCAGTGACGGGGCGGGTGGCTACACCTTC,.,.,TRBJ1-2,TRBV10-2,12
CASSLYGGLSAGYTF,TGTGCCAGCAGTTTATATGGGGGACTTTCGGCTGGCTACACCTTC,.,.,TRBJ1-2,TRBV28,15
CASSPQTGSHGYTF,TGTGCCAGTAGTCCCCAGACAGGGAGCCATGGCTACACCTTC,.,TRBD1,TRBJ1-2,TRBV19,14
CAWSEQGRNYGYTF,TGTGCCTGGAGTGAGCAGGGGAGGAACTATGGCTACACCTTC,.,.,TRBJ1-2,TRBV30,14
CAWSRGGVRYGYTF,TGTGCCTGGAGTCGTGGCGGGGTGCGATATGGCTACACCTTC,once,.,TRBJ1-2,TRBV30,14
CASTTGVRANVLTF,TGTGCCAGTACCACAGGGGTTCGGGCCAACGTCCTGACTTTC,.,TRBD1,TRBJ2-6,TRBV19,14
CASSLYPGTGAAEAFF,TGTGCCAGCTCACTATATCCCGGGACAGGGGCCGCTGAAGCTTTCTTT,once,TRBD1,TRBJ1-1,TRBV18,16
CASSIRRGEKLFF,TGTGCCAGTAGTATACGGCGCGGGGAAAAACTGTTTTTT,.,.,TRBJ1-4,TRBV19,13
CAIMGTGSSYEQYF,TGTGCCATCATGGGGACGGGGAGCTCCTACGAGCAGTACTTC,.,.,TRBJ2-7,TRBV10-3,14
CASSMDRGVETQYF,TGTGCCAGCTCCATGGACAGGGGAGTTGAGACCCAGTACTTC,once,TRBD1,TRBJ2-5,TRBV18,14